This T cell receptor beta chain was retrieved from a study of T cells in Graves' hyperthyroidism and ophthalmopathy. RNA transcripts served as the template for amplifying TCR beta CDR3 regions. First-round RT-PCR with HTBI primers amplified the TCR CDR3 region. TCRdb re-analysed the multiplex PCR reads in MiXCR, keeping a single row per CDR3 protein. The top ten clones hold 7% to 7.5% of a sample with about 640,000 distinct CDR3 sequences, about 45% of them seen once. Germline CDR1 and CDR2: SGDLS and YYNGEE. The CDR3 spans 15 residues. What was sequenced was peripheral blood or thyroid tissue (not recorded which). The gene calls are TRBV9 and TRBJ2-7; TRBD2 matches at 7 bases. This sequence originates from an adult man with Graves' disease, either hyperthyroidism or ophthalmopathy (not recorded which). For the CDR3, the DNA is TGTGCTCAGATCTTTGGCGGGGACTACTCCTACGAGCAGTACTTC. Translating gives CAQIFGGDYSYEQYF.